The sequence of this TCR beta chain was determined in a study of T-cell memory formation after mild COVID-19 (dated by TCRdb to the early 2020s). Background on the whole study: TCR sequence clusters from the two donors were largely donor specific. T-cell clones expanding and contracting after mild COVID-19 in two donors were tracked by longitudinal TCRalpha and TCRbeta repertoire sequencing. Two young, previously healthy adult volunteers, one female and one male, were included in the cohort. On the study overall, not on this receptor specifically: Whether the second-wave clones peaking on day 37 were SARS-CoV-2 specific was not confirmed. Contracting CD4+ clones were located mainly in the CM and EM memory subsets, whereas CD8+ clones were found to be enriched in EMRA. The study included only a couple of mild cases, and larger cohorts that include severe cases with pre-infection samples were judged to be necessary. Clones that contracted from day 15 to 85 showed balanced CD4/CD8 phenotypes, whereas a second wave of clones that expanded from day 15 to 37 leaned towards CD4+. Some responding clones were detected in pre-infection memory, which suggested that pre-existing cross-reactive memory T cells had joined the SARS-CoV-2 response.

PBMCs were isolated by Ficoll-Paque density gradient centrifugation. V gives up 8 bases and J gives up 0 bases, and the segment between their germline ends measures 17 bases. The CDR3 spans 15 residues, from the cysteine through the phenylalanine. The only DNA kept is the CDR3, 45 bases in frame from the first base. For CDR1 and CDR2, the germline V gene (reference sequence) lists MNHEY and SMNVEV. Details on this clonotype: Its antigen specificity is not known. No qualities accompany the bases; no much larger clone lies one base away.

TCRdb shows the sequencer as Illumina NovaSeq 6000. Using 5'RACE with constant-segment primers, TCRalpha and TCRbeta cDNA libraries were constructed, with sample barcodes and unique molecular identifiers added in the process. RNA was extracted from every sample with Trizol reagent. Amplification of the libraries took two PCR steps, and the second step added a second sample barcode plus Illumina TruSeq adapters. Sequencing of the libraries was done on an Illumina NovaSeq, producing 2 x 150 bp paired-end reads. The paper's data handling went like this. Demultiplexing of reads and collapsing into UMI-guided consensus sequences were performed with migec v1.2.7. Using mixcr v2.1.11, UMI consensuses were aligned to TRA and TRB V and J templates and then assembled into clonotypes. A clonotype was counted as expanded or contracted only when both edgeR and NoisET called the clonotype significant, with the noise models trained on biological replicates. For edgeR calls, the thresholds were a false discovery rate-adjusted p below 0.01 and a log2 fold-change of 1. PCA with hierarchical clustering of max-normalized trajectories of the 1000 most abundant clonotypes was used as exploratory dynamics analysis. Separately sequenced CD4+ and CD8+ repertoires were used to assign a CD4 or CD8 phenotype to each responding clone. TCRdb trimmed the raw reads at Q25, called clones with MiXCR and kept productive beta chains. When rows share a CDR3 protein, they turn into one entry using the most common DNA and genes. V and J calls and clone size were set by TCRdb, not the authors. The table for this sample lists roughly 560,000 distinct CDR3 sequences; just over 20% of them were counted only once. In total, the top ten clones hold roughly an eighth of the sample.

The sample taken for sequencing was PBMCs or a T cell subset sorted from them (not recorded which). This receptor chain uses TRBV27 and TRBJ2-7; the D gene cannot be resolved reliably. This clonotype was sampled from an adult woman who had mild COVID-19 (a few samples of this study predate the infection). The sample titles of this study are shuffled in the database, so cell type and time point are left out; the donor was told from shared clones. The CDR3 has the sequence CASPLVASSSYEQYF. In nucleotide form, the sequence is TGTGCCAGCCCCCTCGTGGCTTCGAGCTCCTACGAGCAGTACTTC.